Each of the 22 T cell receptor beta chains below was sequenced from the same sample in a study of blood T cell repertoires in COVID-19. Produced via immunoSEQ multiplex PCR; TCRdb's table is partial and in-frame only. Seen here are 37,000 or so clones, about nine tenths observed once, and the top ten hold roughly 12%. Sequenced sample: peripheral blood. The source of these receptors is a man between 65 and 85 years old with acute or convalescent COVID-19.

The chain is built from TRBV5-1 and TRBJ2-3; the match to TRBD2 covers 10 bases. After removal of 0 bases from V and 1 base from J, the junction contained 5 bases not matched to a gene. CDR3 size: 17 residues. Germline CDR1 is SGHRS and CDR2 is YFSETQ. The CDR3 coding sequence is TGCGCCAGCAGCTTGGCGGGGCTAGCGGGGGGCACAGATACGCAGTATTTT. This gives the protein CASSLAGLAGGTDTQYF.

The chain links TRBV6-2 or TRBV6-3 to TRBJ1-4, with 7 bases matching TRBD1. CDR3 length: 14 amino acids. Germline CDR1 MNHEY, CDR2 SVGEGT. The ends lost 6 bases at V and 8 bases at J; junction bases unmatched: 9. CDR3 sequence (DNA): TGTGCCAGCAGCCCAGAGGGGGCTGAAGAAAAACTGTTTTTT. Amino acids: CASSPEGAEEKLFF.

This chain links TRBV19 with TRBJ2-2, with D perhaps TRBD2 (5 bases). V shed 5 bases and J shed 3 bases, with 16 bases lying between them. This CDR3 is built from 16 residues. The germline gives CDR1 LNHDA, CDR2 SQIVND (reference sequence). The CDR3 DNA sequence: TGTGCCAGTAGTGGCCAGGCGGGTGCCGACACCGGGGAGCTGTTTTTT. It codes for CASSGQAGADTGELFF.

The V and J genes are TRBV7-8 and TRBJ1-2, with D possibly matching TRBD1 (5 bases). Germline V gene lookup returns CDR1 SGHVS and CDR2 FQNEAQ. The CDR3 runs 14 residues. Between the trimmed V and J ends, which lost 5 bases and 7 bases, there was a span of 17 bases. The CDR3 here is CASSLEGTVGGYTF. CDR3 coding DNA: TGTGCCAGCAGCCTGGAAGGGACTGTTGGTGGCTACACCTTC.

The chain joins TRBV7-9 to TRBJ1-5, with 9 nucleotides matching TRBD1. The CDR3 length is 14 residues. In germline, CDR1 is SEHNR, CDR2 FQNEAQ (reference sequence). With V trimmed by 10 bases and J by 2 bases, 6 bases remained unmatched. The CDR3 DNA sequence: TGTGCCACTATACAGGGGGCAGGCAATCAGCCCCAGCATTTT. It is translated as CATIQGAGNQPQHF.

The chain uses TRBV27 and TRBJ1-5; possible D gene TRBD1, 6 bases. Between the trimmed V and J ends, which lost 5 bases and 9 bases, there was a span of 11 bases. In germline, CDR1 is MNHEY, CDR2 SMNVEV (reference sequence). This CDR3 is built from 12 residues. Here the CDR3 DNA reads TGTGCCAGCAGTACCGGGACACGGCCCCAGCATTTT. This translates into CASSTGTRPQHF.

The table lists this clone with a few counts. J is TRBJ1-2 and V is TRBV5-6; D is perhaps TRBD1 (5 bases). CDR3 size: 16 residues. V was clipped by 0 bases and J by 1 base, with 13 bases between them. Germline V gene data show CDR1 as SGHDT and CDR2 as YYEEEE. The CDR3 protein is CASSLGGAGINYGYTF. The DNA for the CDR3 is TGTGCCAGCAGCTTGGGTGGGGCAGGGATTAACTATGGCTACACCTTC.

V gene TRBV19 combines with J gene TRBJ2-7; 7 bases match TRBD1. J was trimmed by 1 base and V by 2 bases; bases with no gene match: 2. Germline V lookup: CDR1 LNHDA, CDR2 SQIVND (reference sequence). The CDR3 is made up of 14 amino acids. The CDR3 DNA reads TGTGCCAGTAGTATATACAGGGGATCCTACGAGCAGTACTTC. It yields the protein CASSIYRGSYEQYF.

The chain couples TRBV18 to TRBJ2-2, with D unclear. V gave up 5 bases and J gave up 5 bases, with 9 bases separating them. The length of the CDR3 is 13 residues. Germline V lookup: CDR1 KGHSH, CDR2 LQKENI. DNA for the CDR3: TGTGCCAGCTCAACTGCTAGAACCGGGGAGCTGTTTTTT. This translates into CASSTARTGELFF.

CDR3 coding DNA: TGTGCCACCAGTGAGGGCCCCCAGGAGACCCAGTACTTC. Its translation: CATSEGPQETQYF. The rearrangement links TRBV24-1 to TRBJ2-5; D is uncertain. V was cut by 4 bases and J by 5 bases, with 10 bases left in between. In germline, CDR1 is KGHDR, CDR2 SFDVKD. The length of the CDR3 is 13 residues.

For the CDR3, the DNA is TGTGCCAGCAGTTCCCCGGGAGTTAACTATGGCTACACCTTC. It translates to CASSSPGVNYGYTF. The chain employs TRBV27 and TRBJ1-2; D gene uncertain. The CDR3 contains 14 residues. V gave up 4 bases and J gave up 1 base, with 10 bases separating them. Germline assignment: CDR1 MNHEY and CDR2 SMNVEV (reference sequence).

The gene calls are TRBV5-6 and TRBJ1-2; D may be TRBD1 (6 bases). The CDR3 extends over 12 amino acids. V was clipped by 2 bases and J by 8 bases, with 10 bases between them. Germline CDR1 reads SGHDT; CDR2 reads YYEEEE. CDR3 DNA sequence: TGTGCCAGCAGCTTACAGGGATACGGCTACACCTTC. This codes for CASSLQGYGYTF.

V is TRBV7-8 and J is TRBJ1-5; TRBD1 might be the D (6 bases). Germline CDR1 is SGHVS and CDR2 is FQNEAQ. V gave up 5 bases and J gave up 3 bases, with 20 bases separating them. This CDR3 is 17 amino acids long. CDR3 nucleotide sequence: TGTGCCAGCAGCCCCGCGCTTCCAGGGGTATCCAATCAGCCCCAGCATTTT. Residues: CASSPALPGVSNQPQHF.

The rearrangement uses TRBV7-2 and TRBJ1-5; D remains unclear. V shed 2 bases and J shed 6 bases, with 5 bases lying between them. Per germline, CDR1 SGHTA and CDR2 FQGNSA. This CDR3 is 12 amino acids long. The CDR3 spells CASSLSFQPQHF. CDR3 nucleotide sequence: TGTGCCAGCAGCTTATCGTTTCAGCCCCAGCATTTT.

This chain joins TRBV5-6 and TRBJ2-7; 7 nucleotides line up with TRBD2. The CDR3 is 16 amino acids. Germline V gene sequence: CDR1 SGHDT, CDR2 YYEEEE. Trimming removed 0 bases from V and 2 bases from J; junction bases left unmatched: 8. The CDR3 sequence is CASSLGSASGAYEQYF. For the CDR3, the DNA is TGTGCCAGCAGCTTGGGTTCGGCTAGCGGAGCCTACGAGCAGTACTTC.

This chain joins TRBV7-2 and TRBJ1-2; D is possibly TRBD1 (6 bases). Trimming removed 3 bases from V and 8 bases from J, with 19 bases in between. CDR1 and CDR2 from the germline V gene are SGHTA and FQGNSA. The CDR3 sequence is 15 residues long. The CDR3 DNA reads as TGTGCCAGCAGCTTGACCCAGGACAGCCTATGGGGCTACACCTTC. This sequence encodes CASSLTQDSLWGYTF.

The chain has TRBV29-1 and TRBJ1-6, with TRBD1 matching 7 bases. Trimming at V came to 4 bases and at J to 7 bases, leaving 7 bases not matched to a gene. This CDR3 has 14 residues. Germline lookup yields CDR1 SQVTM and CDR2 ANQGSEA. The DNA of the CDR3 is TGCAGCGTTGCTATCCAGGGGGACAATTCACCCCTCCACTTT. Translation: CSVAIQGDNSPLHF.

Turning to this clone: The same CDR3 also results from other DNA sequences found in this sample. The rearrangement uses TRBV18 and TRBJ2-5; the match to TRBD1 covers 8 bases. Trimming at V came to 2 bases and at J to 5 bases, leaving 4 bases not matched to a gene. Germline V gene data show CDR1 as KGHSH and CDR2 as LQKENI. This CDR3 spans 14 amino acids. The CDR3 sequence is CASSPTGGRETQYF. CDR3 DNA: TGTGCCAGCTCACCAACAGGGGGTCGGGAGACCCAGTACTTC. Using reference TRBV18 and TRBJ2-5 for the parts outside the CDR3, the full variable domain is NAGVMQNPRHLVRRRGQEARLRCSPMKGHSHVYWYRQLPEEGLKFMVYLQKENIIDESGMPKERFSAEFPKEGPSILRIQQVVRGDSAAYFCASSPTGGRETQYFGPGTRLLVL.

This clone appeared once. This rearrangement joins TRBV2 to TRBJ1-2; 8 positions agree with TRBD1. This CDR3 has 12 amino acids. CDR1 is SNHLY, CDR2 FYNNEI, per germline. Trimming took 7 bases from V and 9 from J; bases not matched to a gene: 7. The CDR3 reads CASTWQGASYTF. CDR3 in DNA: TGTGCCAGCACGTGGCAGGGGGCTAGCTACACCTTC.

This chain connects TRBV11-2 to TRBJ1-2; maybe TRBD1 (6 bases). The CDR3 totals 17 residues. Germline CDR1 reads SGHAT; CDR2 reads FQNNGV. V was pared by 0 bases and J by 0 bases, with 14 bases between. Here the CDR3 reads CASSLDRRGLSNYGYTF. CDR3 bases: TGTGCCAGCAGCTTAGACAGGCGGGGGCTATCTAACTATGGCTACACCTTC. Based on the CDR3 plus reference TRBV11-2 and TRBJ1-2, the full variable domain is EAGVAQSPRYKIIEKRQSVAFWCNPISGHATLYWYQQILGQGPKLLIQFQNNGVVDDSQLPKDRFSAERLKGVDSTLKIQPAKLEDSAVYLCASSLDRRGLSNYGYTFGSGTRLTVV.

The chain joins TRBV19 to TRBJ1-2, with TRBD1 matching 8 bases. Germline CDR1 is LNHDA and CDR2 is SQIVND (reference sequence). V trimming: 10 bases; J trimming: 4 bases; junction bases outside the gene matches: 8. This CDR3 spans 13 amino acids. CDR3 DNA: TGTGCCACAATTAAACAGGGGGGCTATGGCTACACCTTC. It is translated as CATIKQGGYGYTF.

This clone is a singleton in its sample. The chain employs TRBV10-2 and TRBJ2-3; perhaps TRBD2 as D (5 bases). This CDR3 region has 13 residues. V dropped 7 bases and J dropped 6 bases, with 14 bases sitting between them. Germline lookup yields CDR1 WSHSY and CDR2 SAAADI. CDR3 nucleotide sequence: TGCGCCAGCAAGGCCGGGGATTGGGATACGCAGTATTTT. It specifies CASKAGDWDTQYF.